The 13 T cell receptor beta chains in this list originate from one sample, sequenced in a study of OX40 agonist ivuxolimab in advanced cancers. Method: immunoSEQ multiplex PCR; TCRdb's copy keeps in-frame clones and lacks some. The repertoire holds 70,000 to 80,000 clones, 87% seen once, with 1.3% in the top ten. Sequencing used CD4+ or CD8+ T cells sorted from blood, obtained in a trial of the OX40 agonist ivuxolimab. The receptors were sampled from an adult with an advanced solid tumor such as melanoma, head and neck, liver or kidney cancer.

The chain is built from TRBV9 and TRBJ1-4; no clear D gene. Germline V gene lookup returns CDR1 SGDLS and CDR2 YYNGEE. V was shortened by 4 bases and J by 3 bases, with 13 bases between the two germline ends. The CDR3 is 15 residues long. The CDR3 nucleotides read TGTGCCAGCAGCTTGTCGACGGGATCTAATGAAAAACTGTTTTTT. Encoded protein: CASSLSTGSNEKLFF.

There are a few counts of this clone. V gene TRBV25-1 combines with J gene TRBJ1-3, with D hard to call. Trimming stripped 5 bases from V and 4 bases from J, with 15 bases between. CDR3 size: 15 residues. Per germline, CDR1 MGHDK and CDR2 SYGVNS. CDR3 residues: CASSFGEVGGNTIYF. The DNA for the CDR3 is TGTGCCAGCAGTTTCGGGGAGGTAGGCGGAAACACCATATATTTT.

The chain recombines TRBV5-1 with TRBJ2-1; D is unclear. Germline V gene sequence: CDR1 SGHRS, CDR2 YFSETQ. Between the trimmed V and J ends, which lost 4 bases and 4 bases, there was a span of 3 bases. This CDR3 comprises 11 residues. CDR3 in DNA: TGCGCCAGCAGCAGATACAATGAGCAGTTCTTC. Its translation is CASSRYNEQFF. The full variable domain, rest sourced from reference TRBV5-1 and TRBJ2-1, is KAGVTQTPRYLIKTRGQQVTLSCSPISGHRSVSWYQQTPGQGLQFLFEYFSETQRNKGNFPGRFSGRQFSNSRSEMNVSTLELGDSALYLCASSRYNEQFFGPGTRLTVL.

The V gene is TRBV6-1, the J gene TRBJ2-7, with 8 bases identical to TRBD2. Germline CDR1 is MNHNS and CDR2 is SASEGT. This CDR3 has 16 residues. J lost 4 bases, V lost 3 bases, and 11 bases had no gene match. This chain's CDR3 is CASSDQERELRYEQYF. The CDR3 nucleotides read TGTGCCAGCAGTGACCAGGAGCGGGAGCTAAGGTACGAGCAGTACTTC.

The genes are TRBV30 and TRBJ2-7; TRBD1 aligns across 10 bases. The CDR3 is 13 amino acids. CDR1 GTSNPN and CDR2 SVGIG come from the germline V gene (reference sequence). Trimming removed 4 bases from V and 5 bases from J; junction bases left unmatched: 5. CDR3 loop: CAWMGQGHDEQYF. The CDR3 DNA reads as TGTGCCTGGATGGGACAGGGGCACGACGAGCAGTACTTC.

This clone came up once. V usage is TRBV27 and J usage is TRBJ2-7; D gene unclear. The CDR3 totals 14 residues. Germline lookup yields CDR1 MNHEY and CDR2 SMNVEV (reference sequence). Trimming cost V 3 bases and J 2 bases, with 11 bases left between them. The CDR3 loop reads CASSFTASAYEQYF. The DNA of the CDR3 is TGTGCCAGCAGTTTCACAGCGTCCGCCTACGAGCAGTACTTC.

The chain couples TRBV5-1 to TRBJ2-2, with D perhaps TRBD1 (5 bases). In germline, CDR1 is SGHRS, CDR2 YFSETQ. The CDR3 length is 17 residues. Trimming took 0 bases from V and 4 from J, leaving 16 bases between them. CDR3 protein: CASSLDPPDSFTGELFF. The CDR3 DNA is TGCGCCAGCAGCTTGGATCCCCCCGACAGCTTCACCGGGGAGCTGTTTTTT.

The chain couples TRBV5-5 to TRBJ2-7; possible D gene TRBD1, 5 bases. V shed 4 bases and J shed 3 bases, with 11 bases lying between them. In germline, CDR1 is SGHKS, CDR2 YYEKEE (reference sequence). The CDR3 length is 13 residues. CDR3 protein: CASSQPDIYEQYF. The CDR3 nucleotides are TGTGCCAGCAGCCAACCGGACATCTACGAGCAGTACTTC.

This rearrangement joins TRBV4-1 to TRBJ2-3, with D perhaps matching TRBD2 (6 bases). Germline lookup yields CDR1 MGHRA and CDR2 YSYEKL. V gave up 4 bases and J gave up 0 bases, with 11 bases separating them. The CDR3 extends over 15 amino acids. This chain's CDR3 is CASSREGTSTDTQYF. The DNA for the CDR3 is TGCGCCAGCAGCCGTGAGGGGACTAGCACAGATACGCAGTATTTT.

The rearrangement uses TRBV7-2 and TRBJ2-7, with TRBD1 matching 9 bases. Germline V gene sequence: CDR1 SGHTA, CDR2 FQGNSA. The CDR3 extends over 15 amino acids. With 3 bases clipped from V and 7 bases from J, the junction kept 10 bases outside the gene matches. This chain's CDR3 is CASSFAGTGFGEQYF. Here the CDR3 DNA reads TGTGCCAGCAGCTTCGCCGGGACAGGGTTTGGGGAGCAGTACTTC.

This chain joins TRBV19 and TRBJ1-2, with D possibly matching TRBD1 (5 bases). Trimming left V 3 bases short and J 3 bases short, with 23 bases between. From germline, CDR1 is LNHDA and CDR2 SQIVND (reference sequence). The CDR3 has 18 residues. The CDR3, as DNA: TGTGCCAGTAGTATCTCTTCGGTCGGTCAGGGAGGTGACTATGGCTACACCTTC. Translating it yields CASSISSVGQGGDYGYTF.

J is TRBJ2-1 and V is TRBV5-4, with D perhaps matching TRBD1 (5 bases). CDR3 size: 15 residues. V lost 0 bases to trimming and J lost 6 bases, with 13 bases between them. Germline CDR1 is SGHNT and CDR2 is YYREEE (reference sequence). CDR3 coding DNA: TGTGCCAGCAGCTTGGGCCGGCCAGACAGCAATGAGCAGTTCTTC. Its translation is CASSLGRPDSNEQFF.

J is TRBJ1-2 and V is TRBV6-6; TRBD1 is a possible D gene (6 bases). The CDR3 is 15 amino acids. Trimming pared 5 bases from V and 4 bases from J, leaving 17 bases between. CDR1 and CDR2 from the germline V gene are MNHNY and SVGAGI (reference sequence). The CDR3 region has the DNA TGTGCCAGCAGTAAGACTACAGGGTTTTTCTATGGCTACACCTTC. Encoded protein: CASSKTTGFFYGYTF.